Below are 24 T cell receptor beta chains sequenced from a single sample in a study of CD8+ T cells in alopecia areata. Documented treatment: oral pan-JAK inhibitor, 5-10 mg twice daily. The authors extracted RNA and reverse transcribed it into cDNA as the sequencing template. The protocol was immunoSEQ multiplex PCR, while the TCRdb copy is restricted to in-frame clones and leaves out a portion. The data hold about 200,000 clones, with more than 45% observed a single time. Specimen: CD4+ T cells sorted from blood, collected at week 4, from a patient treated with tofacitinib. The receptors were sampled from a human donor with alopecia areata.

The V gene is TRBV5-6, the J gene TRBJ1-4, with 8 bases that match TRBD1. The germline CDR1 and CDR2 sequences are SGHDT and YYEEEE. J lost 1 base, V lost 4 bases, and 6 bases had no gene match. The CDR3 runs to 16 residues. Here the CDR3 reads CASSRGTGLTNEKLFF. In DNA, the CDR3 is TGTGCCAGCAGCCGCGGGACAGGATTAACTAATGAAAAACTGTTTTTT.

The chain couples TRBV7-6 to TRBJ2-2; D remains ambiguous. Germline V lookup: CDR1 SGHVS, CDR2 FNYEAQ. The CDR3 consists of 15 residues. Trimming shortened V by 5 bases and J by 3 bases, and 13 bases separated the two germline ends. Here the CDR3 reads CASSARPYYTGELFF. The CDR3 DNA sequence: TGTGCCAGCAGCGCACGACCTTACTACACCGGGGAGCTGTTTTTT.

This chain connects TRBV5-1 to TRBJ1-1; no clear D. The CDR3 sequence is 15 residues long. The germline V gene encodes CDR1 SGHRS and CDR2 YFSETQ. The V end was cut by 1 base, the J end by 0 bases, with 10 bases between. DNA for the CDR3: TGCGCCAGCAGCTTGAACGGGGAGGTGAACACTGAAGCTTTCTTT. It codes for CASSLNGEVNTEAFF.

This clone turned up a few times. This chain links TRBV11-2 with TRBJ2-1, with 7 nucleotides matching TRBD1. Per germline, CDR1 SGHAT and CDR2 FQNNGV. The CDR3 is made up of 15 amino acids. Germline trimming cut 5 bases from V and 1 base from J; bases unmatched to any gene: 5. The CDR3 bases are TGTGCCAGCAGCAACACAGGGGAGTCCTACAATGAGCAGTTCTTC. It yields the protein CASSNTGESYNEQFF.

The rearrangement joins TRBV7-9 to TRBJ1-2; D is uncertain. V lost 5 bases, J lost 8 bases, and 21 bases lay in between. CDR1 is SEHNR and CDR2 is FQNEAQ in the germline V gene (reference sequence). The CDR3 loop spans 15 amino acids. CDR3 sequence: CASSRFGLGGDGYTF. CDR3 coding DNA: TGTGCCAGCAGCCGCTTCGGGCTGGGTGGTGACGGCTACACCTTC. Full variable domain (remainder filled in from reference TRBV7-9 and TRBJ1-2): DTGVSQNPRHKITKRGQNVTFRCDPISEHNRLYWYRQTLGQGPEFLTYFQNEAQLEKSRLLSDRFSAERPKGSFSTLEIQRTEQGDSAMYLCASSRFGLGGDGYTFGSGTRLTVV.

V usage is TRBV7-2 and J usage is TRBJ2-7; the match to TRBD1 covers 8 bases. Germline V CDR1 and CDR2: SGHTA, FQGNSA. The CDR3 consists of 13 residues. V gave up 5 bases and J gave up 5 bases; unmatched junction bases: 5. Written as DNA, the CDR3 is TGTGCCAGCAGCCGGACAGGGATCAACGAGCAGTACTTC. Protein sequence: CASSRTGINEQYF.

The chain couples TRBV7-2 to TRBJ1-5; D gene unclear. This CDR3 has 15 amino acids. Per the germline V gene, CDR1 is SGHTA and CDR2 is FQGNSA. The ends were cut back, 3 bases at V and 5 bases at J, with 14 bases in the middle. The CDR3 coding sequence is TGTGCCAGCAGCTTCTGGGCTTTTAACGATCAGCCCCAGCATTTT. Amino acid sequence: CASSFWAFNDQPQHF.

This chain joins TRBV19 and TRBJ1-2; possible D gene TRBD1, 6 bases. CDR1 and CDR2 from the germline V gene are LNHDA and SQIVND (reference sequence). V lost 4 bases to trimming and J lost 3 bases, with 18 bases between them. The CDR3 has 16 residues. The CDR3 sequence is CASSRPRDTADYGYTF. CDR3 nucleotides: TGTGCCAGTAGTAGACCCCGGGACACGGCTGACTATGGCTACACCTTC.

The chain is built from TRBV29-1 and TRBJ1-1, with a weak D call TRBD1 (6 bases). Germline CDR1 is SQVTM and CDR2 is ANQGSEA. This CDR3 spans 14 amino acids. V was clipped by 6 bases and J by 1 base, with 15 bases between them. CDR3: CSVAGAGANTEAFF. CDR3 DNA: TGCAGCGTCGCGGGGGCAGGGGCGAACACTGAAGCTTTCTTT.

The V call is TRBV11-2, the J call TRBJ1-1; TRBD1 agrees at 8 bases. J lost 10 bases, V lost 5 bases, and 6 bases had no gene match. CDR1 and CDR2 (germline): SGHAT, FQNNGV. The CDR3 runs to 12 residues. The CDR3 DNA follows: TGTGCCAGCAGCCTCGACAGGGGTCGAGCTTTCTTT. Its translation: CASSLDRGRAFF.

The chain combines TRBV11-2 with TRBJ1-2; the match to TRBD1 covers 7 bases. The CDR3 spans 13 residues. Germline loops: CDR1 SGHAT, CDR2 FQNNGV. V lost 3 bases and J lost 4; bases outside the gene matches: 2. CDR3 sequence reads: CASSLGQSYGYTF. CDR3 DNA sequence: TGTGCCAGCAGCTTGGGACAGAGCTATGGCTACACCTTC.

J is TRBJ1-2 and V is TRBV6-5, with D possibly matching TRBD1 (6 bases). Germline V gives CDR1 MNHEY, CDR2 SVGAGI. V lost 6 bases to trimming and J lost 0 bases, with 14 bases between them. The CDR3 spans 15 residues. CDR3 sequence reads: CASRQNRDSNYGYTF. The DNA for the CDR3 is TGTGCCAGCAGACAAAACAGGGACTCTAACTATGGCTACACCTTC.

The rearrangement links TRBV29-1 to TRBJ2-1, with 9 bases that match TRBD1. V trimming: 6 bases; J trimming: 3 bases; junction bases outside the gene matches: 6. The CDR3 covers 14 residues. CDR1 is SQVTM and CDR2 is ANQGSEA in the germline V gene. The CDR3 protein is CSVRQGVFYNEQFF. DNA for the CDR3: TGCAGCGTCCGACAGGGGGTCTTCTACAATGAGCAGTTCTTC.

This clone was observed a few times. V and J are TRBV18 and TRBJ1-5; D call uncertain. CDR1 KGHSH and CDR2 LQKENI come from the germline V gene. The germline V and J ends were trimmed by 6 bases and 4 bases, with 7 bases remaining between them. This CDR3 spans 12 amino acids. CDR3 bases: TGTGCCAGCTCGCCGGTTAATCAGCCCCAGCATTTT. It yields the protein CASSPVNQPQHF.

The chain is built from TRBV7-6 and TRBJ2-5, with D possibly TRBD2 on 6 matching bases. Germline V lookup: CDR1 SGHVS, CDR2 FNYEAQ. The V end lost 5 bases, the J end lost 5 bases, and 12 bases lay between the germline ends. The CDR3 has 13 residues. CDR3 sequence: CASSPRGTETQYF. The CDR3 DNA follows: TGTGCCAGCAGCCCCCGGGGGACGGAGACCCAGTACTTC.

CDR3 amino acids: CATRRGSEETQYF. DNA of the CDR3: TGTGCCACCAGACGGGGTTCTGAAGAGACCCAGTACTTC. This chain joins TRBV15 and TRBJ2-5; D may be TRBD2 (5 bases). The V end lost 6 bases, the J end lost 3 bases, and 11 bases lay between the germline ends. The CDR3 contains 13 residues. Germline CDR1 and CDR2: LNHNV and YYDKDF (reference sequence).

V usage is TRBV10-3 and J usage is TRBJ2-7; maybe TRBD1 (7 bases). Germline loops: CDR1 ENHRY, CDR2 SYGVKD. The CDR3 loop spans 15 amino acids. The germline V and J ends were trimmed by 0 bases and 7 bases, with 16 bases remaining between them. The CDR3 DNA reads TGTGCCATCAGTGAGTCGACTGCGGGACAGAAAGAGCAGTACTTC. Translated: CAISESTAGQKEQYF.

This clone showed up just a few times. The chain couples TRBV7-2 to TRBJ1-2, with D uncertain. Deletions cut 5 bases from V and 8 bases from J, with 15 bases between. The CDR3 extends over 13 amino acids. CDR1 is SGHTA, CDR2 FQGNSA, per germline. CDR3 loop: CASSPTTGAGYTF. DNA for the CDR3: TGTGCCAGCAGCCCTACGACGGGAGCAGGCTACACCTTC.

This clone occurred a few times. This chain joins TRBV7-3 and TRBJ2-3; unclear D gene. The CDR3 is 13 amino acids. Germline-derived CDR1 and CDR2 are SGHTA and FQGTGA. V gave up 5 bases and J gave up 2 bases, with 8 bases separating them. This chain's CDR3 is CASSLGLTDTQYF. The CDR3 region has the DNA TGTGCCAGCAGCCTAGGCCTCACAGATACGCAGTATTTT.

The chain joins TRBV6-5 to TRBJ1-6; D call uncertain. The germline V gene has CDR1 MNHEY and CDR2 SVGAGI. This CDR3 is 13 amino acids long. The V end lost 8 bases, the J end lost 4 bases, and 9 bases lay between the germline ends. This CDR3 reads CASRGDYNSPLHF. The CDR3 nucleotides are TGTGCCAGCCGTGGGGATTATAATTCACCCCTCCACTTT.

The rearrangement uses TRBV4-1 and TRBJ1-1; the D is unclear. Trimming shortened V by 1 base and J by 4 bases, and 7 bases separated the two germline ends. Germline V gene data show CDR1 as MGHRA and CDR2 as YSYEKL. The CDR3 extends over 13 amino acids. Here the CDR3 reads CASSQVTSTEAFF. The CDR3, as DNA: TGCGCCAGCAGCCAAGTCACTAGCACTGAAGCTTTCTTT.

V and J are TRBV7-2 and TRBJ2-5, with D tentatively TRBD2 (5 bases). The CDR3 contains 12 residues. The V gene's germline CDR1 is SGHTA and CDR2 FQGNSA. Between the trimmed V and J ends, which lost 8 bases and 4 bases, there was a span of 11 bases. The CDR3 DNA sequence: TGTGCCAGCGCCGGACTTAGAGAGACCCAGTACTTC. Translating gives CASAGLRETQYF.

The CDR3 protein is CASSTRRVTDTQYF. CDR3 nucleotide sequence: TGTGCCAGCAGCACCAGGAGAGTCACAGATACGCAGTATTTT. The rearrangement uses TRBV6-5 and TRBJ2-3; no definite D call. Trimming removed 6 bases at V and 2 bases at J, with 12 bases between. Germline V gene lookup returns CDR1 MNHEY and CDR2 SVGAGI. The CDR3 totals 14 residues.

The sample holds a few counts of this clone. The V gene is TRBV5-5, the J gene TRBJ2-3; 12 positions match TRBD2. After removal of 0 bases from V and 3 bases from J, the junction contained 5 bases not matched to a gene. CDR3 length: 17 residues. Germline CDR1 and CDR2: SGHKS and YYEKEE (reference sequence). CDR3 protein: CASSLEASGGVTDTQYF. The CDR3 DNA reads TGTGCCAGCAGCTTGGAGGCTAGCGGGGGGGTAACAGATACGCAGTATTTT.